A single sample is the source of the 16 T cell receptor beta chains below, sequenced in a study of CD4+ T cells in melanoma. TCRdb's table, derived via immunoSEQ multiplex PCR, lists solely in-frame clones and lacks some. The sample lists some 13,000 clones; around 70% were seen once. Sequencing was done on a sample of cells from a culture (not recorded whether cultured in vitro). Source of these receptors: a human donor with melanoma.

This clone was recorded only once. CDR3 sequence (DNA): TGTGCCAGCACCACAGGGACGAACACCGGGGAGCTGTTTTTT. Translated: CASTTGTNTGELFF. V usage is TRBV6-5 and J usage is TRBJ2-2; maybe TRBD1 (6 bases). The V end was cut by 7 bases, the J end by 0 bases, with 9 bases between. The germline V gene encodes CDR1 MNHEY and CDR2 SVGAGI. The CDR3 sequence is 14 residues long.

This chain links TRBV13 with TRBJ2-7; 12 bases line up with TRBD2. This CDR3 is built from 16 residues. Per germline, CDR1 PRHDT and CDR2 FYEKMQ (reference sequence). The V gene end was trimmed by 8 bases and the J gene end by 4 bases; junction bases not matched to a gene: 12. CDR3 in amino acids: CASAPRLAGVPYEQYF. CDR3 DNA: TGTGCCAGCGCACCGCGACTAGCGGGGGTACCGTACGAGCAGTACTTC.

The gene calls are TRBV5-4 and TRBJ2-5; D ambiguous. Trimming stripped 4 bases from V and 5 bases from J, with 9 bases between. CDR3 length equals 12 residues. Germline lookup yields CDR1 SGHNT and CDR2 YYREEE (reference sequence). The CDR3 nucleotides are TGTGCCAGCAGCAACTTCCCGGAGACCCAGTACTTC. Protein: CASSNFPETQYF. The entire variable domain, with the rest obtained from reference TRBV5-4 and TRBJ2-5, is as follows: ETGVTQSPTHLIKTRGQQVTLRCSSQSGHNTVSWYQQALGQGPQFIFQYYREEENGRGNFPPRFSGLQFPNYSSELNVNALELDDSALYLCASSNFPETQYFGPGTRLLVL.

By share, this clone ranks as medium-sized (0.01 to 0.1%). This chain's CDR3 is CASSLIGLGGLFF. The CDR3 DNA is TGCGCCAGCAGCTTGATTGGCTTGGGAGGGCTGTTTTTT. The chain uses TRBV5-1 and TRBJ1-4, with D unclear. The CDR3 runs 13 residues. V was cut by 1 base and J by 14 bases, with 15 bases left in between. Per the germline V gene, CDR1 is SGHRS and CDR2 is YFSETQ.

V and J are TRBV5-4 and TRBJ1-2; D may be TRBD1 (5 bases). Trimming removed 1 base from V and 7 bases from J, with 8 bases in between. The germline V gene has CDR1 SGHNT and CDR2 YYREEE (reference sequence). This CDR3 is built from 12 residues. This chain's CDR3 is CASSLQGLGYTF. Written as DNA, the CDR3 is TGTGCCAGCAGCTTGCAGGGCCTTGGCTACACCTTC.

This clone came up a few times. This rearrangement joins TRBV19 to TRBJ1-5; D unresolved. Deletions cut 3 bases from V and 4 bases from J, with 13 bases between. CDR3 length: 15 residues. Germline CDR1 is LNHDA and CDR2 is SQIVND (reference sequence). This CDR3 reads CASSIWTAENQPQHF. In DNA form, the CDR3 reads TGTGCCAGTAGTATCTGGACGGCAGAAAATCAGCCCCAGCATTTT.

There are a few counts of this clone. This CDR3 is CASSAGRFRAPLHF. CDR3 bases: TGTGCCAGCAGCGCGGGACGGTTTAGAGCACCCCTCCACTTT. This chain joins TRBV5-6 and TRBJ1-6, with D possibly being TRBD1 (5 bases). Trimming removed 4 bases from V and 11 bases from J, with 16 bases in between. The germline V gene encodes CDR1 SGHDT and CDR2 YYEEEE. The CDR3 totals 14 residues.

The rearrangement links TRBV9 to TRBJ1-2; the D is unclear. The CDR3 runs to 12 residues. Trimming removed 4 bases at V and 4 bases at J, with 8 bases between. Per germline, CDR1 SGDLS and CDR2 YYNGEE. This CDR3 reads CASSKYGYGYTF. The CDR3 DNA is TGTGCCAGCAGCAAGTATGGCTATGGCTACACCTTC.

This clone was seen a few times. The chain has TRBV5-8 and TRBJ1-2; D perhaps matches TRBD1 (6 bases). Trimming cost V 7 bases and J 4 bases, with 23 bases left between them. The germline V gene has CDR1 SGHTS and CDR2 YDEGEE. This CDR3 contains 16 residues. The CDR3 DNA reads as TGTGCCAGCCACTCCGGGACTGGCAGGGGCGTCTATGGCTACACCTTC. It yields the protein CASHSGTGRGVYGYTF.

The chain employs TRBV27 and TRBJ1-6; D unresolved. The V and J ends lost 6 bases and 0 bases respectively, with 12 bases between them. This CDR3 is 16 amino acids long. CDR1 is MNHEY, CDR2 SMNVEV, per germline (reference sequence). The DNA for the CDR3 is TGTGCCAGCAGGGCGCTTCTTAGCTCCTATAATTCACCCCTCCACTTT. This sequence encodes CASRALLSSYNSPLHF.

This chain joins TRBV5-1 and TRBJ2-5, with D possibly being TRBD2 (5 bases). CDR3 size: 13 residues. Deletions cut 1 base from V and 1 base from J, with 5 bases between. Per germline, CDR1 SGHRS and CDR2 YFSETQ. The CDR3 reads CASSLTSQETQYF. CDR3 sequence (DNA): TGCGCCAGCAGCTTGACTAGCCAAGAGACCCAGTACTTC.

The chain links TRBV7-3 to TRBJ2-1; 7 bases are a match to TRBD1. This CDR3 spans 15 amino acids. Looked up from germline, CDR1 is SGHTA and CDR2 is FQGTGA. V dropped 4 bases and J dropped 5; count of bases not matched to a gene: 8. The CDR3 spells CASSWTGTENNEQFF. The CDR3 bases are TGTGCCAGCAGCTGGACCGGGACAGAAAACAATGAGCAGTTCTTC.

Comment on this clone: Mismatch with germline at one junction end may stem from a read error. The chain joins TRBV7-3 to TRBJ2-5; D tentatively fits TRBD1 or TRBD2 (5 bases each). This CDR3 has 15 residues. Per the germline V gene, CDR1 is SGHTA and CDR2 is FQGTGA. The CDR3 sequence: CASSLGAGVRETQYF. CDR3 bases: TGCGCCAGCAGCCTCGGGGCCGGGGTTCGGGAGACCCAGTACTTC.

This CDR3 is CASSLYREGANVLTF. CDR3 nucleotide sequence: TGTGCCAGCAGCCTCTACAGGGAGGGCGCCAACGTCCTGACTTTC. The chain carries TRBV7-8 and TRBJ2-6; D possibly corresponds to TRBD2 (7 bases). This CDR3 is built from 15 residues. Per germline, CDR1 SGHVS and CDR2 FQNEAQ. V was pared by 5 bases and J by 7 bases, with 15 bases between.

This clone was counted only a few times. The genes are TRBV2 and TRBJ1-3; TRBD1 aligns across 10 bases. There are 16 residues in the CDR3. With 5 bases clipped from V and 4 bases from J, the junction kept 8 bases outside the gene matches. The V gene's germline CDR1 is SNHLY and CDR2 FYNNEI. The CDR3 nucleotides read TGTGCCAGCAGTTATACCGGGACAGGGGTCGGAAACACCATATATTTT. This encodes CASSYTGTGVGNTIYF. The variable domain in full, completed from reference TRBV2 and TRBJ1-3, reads EPEVTQTPSHQVTQMGQEVILRCVPISNHLYFYWYRQILGQKVEFLVSFYNNEISEKSEIFDDQFSVERPDGSNFTLKIRSTKLEDSAMYFCASSYTGTGVGNTIYFGEGSWLTVV.

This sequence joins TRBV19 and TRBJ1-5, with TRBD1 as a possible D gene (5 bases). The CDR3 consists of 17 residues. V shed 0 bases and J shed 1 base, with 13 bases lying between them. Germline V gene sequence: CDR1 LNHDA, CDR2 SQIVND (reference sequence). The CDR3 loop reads CASSIELSGASNQPQHF. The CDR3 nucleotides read TGTGCCAGTAGTATAGAGTTGAGTGGGGCGAGCAATCAGCCCCAGCATTTT.